This TCR beta chain was captured by sequencing in a study of T cell responses to AZD1222 COVID-19 vaccine. Study-wide results and caveats: The study sampled repertoires only after the peak T cell response. Elevations in Spike-specific TCR breadth and depth followed administration of two AZD1222 doses. The number of AZD1222 recipients seropositive at baseline was only five to seven. Unmutated variant regions are reportedly the target of nearly half of TCRs that are spike-specific.

To note about this clone: What it binds is unknown.

TCRdb's copy holds only in-frame clones and misses some; the assay was immunoSEQ multiplex PCR. There are some 100,000 clones in the sample; about 86% occur only once, and 15% to 20% lies in the top ten. Per germline, CDR1 SEHNR and CDR2 FQNEAQ (reference sequence). Trimming pared 5 bases from V and 3 bases from J, leaving 19 bases between. The CDR3 sequence is 16 residues long. The rearrangement uses TRBV7-9 and TRBJ1-1; a possible D gene is TRBD1 (6 bases). The source of this sequence is an adult who received the AZD1222 COVID-19 vaccine. The input for sequencing was peripheral blood, taken 28 days after the second AZD1222 dose. CDR3 coding DNA: TGTGCCAGCAGCCGGGGACAAACCGGAAGGGACACTGAAGCTTTCTTT. It encodes CASSRGQTGRDTEAFF.